This passage covers 13 T cell receptor beta chains from one sample sequenced in a study of shared clonotypes between healthy human individuals. The protocol was immunoSEQ multiplex PCR, while the TCRdb copy is restricted to in-frame clones and leaves out a portion. The sample comprises roughly 2,000,000 clones, roughly 95% of which are singletons, and less than 2% rests with the top ten. Positive CCR7 selection of CD45RO-negative cells yielded the naive CD8 cells, and terminally differentiated effector memory CD45RA+ cells were excluded. Material for sequencing was naive CD8+ T cells from PBMCs. These receptor sequences come from a man aged 18 to 35 in good health. Some clones in this sample may be carry-over from other donors' samples.

The rearrangement links TRBV5-1 to TRBJ2-5, with D perhaps matching TRBD2 (6 bases). With 3 bases removed from V and 1 base from J, the gap between germline ends came to 16 bases. The germline V gene encodes CDR1 SGHRS and CDR2 YFSETQ. This CDR3 spans 16 amino acids. CDR3 loop: CASSSTGPGGQETQYF. The CDR3 DNA sequence: TGCGCCAGCAGCTCAACAGGACCCGGGGGCCAAGAGACCCAGTACTTC.

This sequence joins TRBV4-1 and TRBJ2-1; maybe TRBD1 (5 bases). With 3 bases removed from V and 0 bases from J, the gap between germline ends came to 12 bases. Germline CDR1 reads MGHRA; CDR2 reads YSYEKL. This CDR3 has 16 amino acids. The CDR3 sequence: CASSQTQVSSYNEQFF. The CDR3 DNA reads as TGCGCCAGCAGCCAGACACAGGTTAGCTCCTACAATGAGCAGTTCTTC.

The chain links TRBV25-1 to TRBJ1-2, with D possibly TRBD1 on 6 matching bases. This CDR3 has 15 residues. Trimming left V 6 bases short and J 4 bases short, with 18 bases between. Germline V gives CDR1 MGHDK, CDR2 SYGVNS. CDR3 sequence: CASRAGVGDGYGYTF. CDR3 DNA: TGTGCCAGCAGGGCAGGGGTCGGCGATGGCTATGGCTACACCTTC.

The V gene is TRBV27, the J gene TRBJ2-5; 7 nucleotides match TRBD2. The CDR3 consists of 13 residues. The V segment lost 4 bases and the J segment 4 bases; nucleotides outside the gene matches: 3. Germline CDR1 MNHEY, CDR2 SMNVEV (reference sequence). For the CDR3, the DNA is TGTGCCAGCAGTTGGCCGGGAGGAGAGACCCAGTACTTC. Translated: CASSWPGGETQYF.

The chain has TRBV30 and TRBJ2-1; D gene unclear. Germline CDR1 is GTSNPN and CDR2 is SVGIG (reference sequence). V dropped 6 bases and J dropped 8 bases, with 14 bases sitting between them. The CDR3 is 12 amino acids. CDR3 residues: CACSPSGDEQFF. Here the CDR3 DNA reads TGTGCCTGCTCCCCCTCTGGGGATGAGCAGTTCTTC.

This rearrangement joins TRBV15 to TRBJ1-2; D gene uncertain. V was cut by 1 base and J by 0 bases, with 12 bases left in between. CDR3 length equals 16 residues. Germline V gene sequence: CDR1 LNHNV, CDR2 YYDKDF (reference sequence). The CDR3 DNA reads TGTGCCACCAGCAGAGGAGCAAGGAGGGCTAACTATGGCTACACCTTC. It translates to CATSRGARRANYGYTF.

This chain connects TRBV2 to TRBJ2-3, with TRBD1 as a possible D gene (5 bases). The CDR3 is made up of 15 amino acids. V was shortened by 7 bases and J by 6 bases, with 20 bases between the two germline ends. CDR1 SNHLY and CDR2 FYNNEI come from the germline V gene. In DNA form, the CDR3 reads TGTGCCAGCAACTCAGGGTCCGTCCCGGTTGATACGCAGTATTTT. It translates to CASNSGSVPVDTQYF.

The J gene is TRBJ2-3, the V gene TRBV5-1, with a possible D match to TRBD2 (5 bases). Germline V gene sequence: CDR1 SGHRS, CDR2 YFSETQ. The CDR3 contains 15 residues. Trimming stripped 2 bases from V and 0 bases from J, with 10 bases between. The CDR3 protein is CASSFRLASTDTQYF. The CDR3 DNA is TGCGCCAGCAGCTTCCGGCTAGCCAGCACAGATACGCAGTATTTT. The full variable domain, its missing parts supplied by reference TRBV5-1 and TRBJ2-3, is KAGVTQTPRYLIKTRGQQVTLSCSPISGHRSVSWYQQTPGQGLQFLFEYFSETQRNKGNFPGRFSGRQFSNSRSEMNVSTLELGDSALYLCASSFRLASTDTQYFGPGTRLTVL.

This rearrangement joins TRBV15 to TRBJ2-5; TRBD2 matches 9 bases. Germline V gene data show CDR1 as LNHNV and CDR2 as YYDKDF (reference sequence). The CDR3 spans 15 residues. Unmatched junction bases numbered 6, after V lost 3 bases and J lost 4 bases. The CDR3 DNA sequence: TGTGCCACCAGCAGGACCGGGACTAGCTTAGAGACCCAGTACTTC. Amino acid sequence: CATSRTGTSLETQYF.

Concerning this clone: This same CDR3 is encoded by further DNA sequences in the sample. V is TRBV29-1 and J is TRBJ2-1; 13 bases map to TRBD2. Germline loops: CDR1 SQVTM, CDR2 ANQGSEA. The J segment lost 0 bases and the V segment lost 1 base, leaving 0 bases of the junction unmatched. CDR3 length: 16 amino acids. CDR3: CSVEGTSGSSYNEQFF. Here the CDR3 DNA reads TGCAGCGTTGAAGGGACTAGCGGGAGCTCCTACAATGAGCAGTTCTTC.

This chain connects TRBV15 to TRBJ2-5; 9 bases fit TRBD1. The J call may not be correct, given that the DNA end is closer to TRBJ2-7. The CDR3 consists of 14 residues. Germline values: CDR1 LNHNV, CDR2 YYDKDF (reference sequence). Here the CDR3 DNA reads TGTGCCACCAGCAGCGGGACAGGGATCTACGAGCAGTACTTC. Amino acids: CATSSGTGIYEQYF.

The chain employs TRBV27 and TRBJ2-2; 12 bases agree with TRBD2. The CDR3 totals 16 residues. Trimming at V came to 2 bases and at J to 5 bases, leaving 3 bases not matched to a gene. Per the germline V gene, CDR1 is MNHEY and CDR2 is SMNVEV (reference sequence). CDR3 nucleotides: TGTGCCAGCAGTTTAGAAGGGACTAGCGGGACCGGGGAGCTGTTTTTT. Its translation: CASSLEGTSGTGELFF.

The V and J genes are TRBV28 and TRBJ2-1, with D possibly matching TRBD2 (6 bases). This CDR3 contains 14 residues. CDR1 is MDHEN, CDR2 SYDVKM, per germline. The V end was cut by 5 bases, the J end by 8 bases, with 16 bases between. CDR3 nucleotide sequence: TGTGCCAGCAGTACGTTCAGGACGGGAGATGAGCAGTTCTTC. Translation gives CASSTFRTGDEQFF.